The 11 T cell receptor beta chains reported below all come from one sample, sequenced in a study of T cells in Graves' hyperthyroidism and ophthalmopathy. RNA transcripts served as the template for amplifying TCR beta CDR3 regions. HTBI primers were employed in a first-round RT-PCR of the TCR CDR3. TCRdb called the multiplex PCR reads again in MiXCR, with one record for every CDR3 protein. The table records approximately 690,000 distinct CDR3 sequences, around 21% of them present only once. The sequenced material came from blood. These receptors all stem from a man aged 25 to 45 with Graves' ophthalmopathy.

This chain uses TRBV5-1 with TRBJ2-5; TRBD1 matches at 10 bases. CDR3 length: 16 residues. The trim removed 4 bases at V and 5 bases at J, leaving 11 bases unmatched. Germline V lookup: CDR1 SGHRS, CDR2 YFSETQ. The CDR3 nucleotides read TGCGCCAGCAGCCCGATTGGGACAGGGGATTCGGAGACCCAGTACTTC. The encoded protein is CASSPIGTGDSETQYF.

The rearrangement uses TRBV28 and TRBJ2-2, with D possibly matching TRBD1 (6 bases). The V end was cut by 5 bases, the J end by 3 bases, with 10 bases between. The CDR3 runs to 14 residues. From germline, CDR1 is MDHEN and CDR2 SYDVKM. CDR3 sequence reads: CASSTGQYTGELFF. CDR3 nucleotides: TGTGCCAGCAGTACAGGGCAGTACACCGGGGAGCTGTTTTTT.

At least ten counts were recorded for this clonotype. The chain employs TRBV12-3 or TRBV12-4 and TRBJ1-5; no reliable D call. The CDR3 is 14 amino acids. V was trimmed by 0 bases and J by 4 bases, leaving 7 bases between them. The CDR3 nucleotides are TGTGCCAGCAGTTTAGCGCTGACGAATCAGCCCCAGCATTTT. It encodes CASSLALTNQPQHF.

This clonotype was detected a few times. The V call is TRBV27, the J call TRBJ2-1; 7 positions agree with TRBD2. Germline CDR1 and CDR2: MNHEY and SMNVEV (reference sequence). V shed 1 base, J shed 5 bases, and the junction held 5 bases outside the gene matches. CDR3 size: 15 residues. The CDR3 spells CASSLYAGVNNEQFF. The CDR3, as DNA: TGTGCCAGCAGTTTATACGCGGGAGTGAACAATGAGCAGTTCTTC.

The table lists this clonotype with many counts. This chain connects TRBV2 to TRBJ1-1; D gene unclear. CDR1 and CDR2 (germline): SNHLY, FYNNEI. The CDR3 extends over 15 amino acids. The germline V and J ends were trimmed by 6 bases and 0 bases, with 14 bases remaining between them. The CDR3 loop is CASSDWKSLNTEAFF. CDR3 DNA: TGTGCCAGCAGCGATTGGAAAAGCCTGAACACTGAAGCTTTCTTT.

The CDR3 DNA reads as TGTGCCAGCAGTGGCCCCTCCTATGGCGGCTTGACGAACACCGGGGAGCTGTTTTTT. Amino acid sequence: CASSGPSYGGLTNTGELFF. The chain has TRBV6-2 or TRBV6-3 and TRBJ2-2; D is undetermined. Germline lookup yields CDR1 MNHEY and CDR2 SVGEGT. V lost 5 bases and J lost 0, with 22 bases in between. The length of the CDR3 is 19 residues.

This clonotype was counted ten times or more. The gene calls are TRBV27 and TRBJ1-2, with a tentative D call TRBD1 (5 bases). CDR1 and CDR2 from the germline V gene are MNHEY and SMNVEV (reference sequence). CDR3 length equals 14 residues. The ends were cut back, 2 bases at V and 9 bases at J, with 16 bases in the middle. The CDR3 coding sequence is TGTGCCAGCAGTTTAAAGGGGACCATCGCCAGCTACACCTTC. Its protein is CASSLKGTIASYTF.

The rearrangement links TRBV28 to TRBJ2-7, with a weak D call TRBD2 (6 bases). Between the trimmed V and J ends, which lost 4 bases and 3 bases, there was a span of 13 bases. The CDR3 extends over 14 amino acids. Germline V gene data show CDR1 as MDHEN and CDR2 as SYDVKM. The CDR3 DNA reads as TGTGCCAGCAGTTCTCAGGGACTTGGCTACGAGCAGTACTTC. Its protein is CASSSQGLGYEQYF.

This clonotype was seen more than once but under ten times. V is TRBV12-3 or TRBV12-4 and J is TRBJ2-3; D may be TRBD1 (6 bases). V dropped 6 bases and J dropped 0 bases, with 22 bases sitting between them. This CDR3 is built from 18 residues. CDR3 region: CASSPTPGHLTSTDTQYF. CDR3 nucleotide sequence: TGTGCCAGCAGCCCCACCCCGGGACACCTGACTAGCACAGATACGCAGTATTTT.

This clonotype has ten or more counts. This chain joins TRBV15 and TRBJ2-3; 7 bases map to TRBD1. Germline values: CDR1 LNHNV, CDR2 YYDKDF (reference sequence). The J segment lost 3 bases and the V segment lost 8 bases, leaving 17 bases of the junction unmatched. The CDR3 covers 17 residues. The CDR3 region has the DNA TGTGCCACCGAAGATACGGGCCGACAGGGTAATACAGATACGCAGTATTTT. Its protein is CATEDTGRQGNTDTQYF.

CDR3 sequence reads: CASSDDRGLAKNIQYF. CDR3 bases: TGTGCCAGCAGTGACGACAGGGGGCTAGCCAAAAACATTCAGTACTTC. V and J are TRBV6-1 and TRBJ2-4; 10 bases are shared with TRBD1. Losses at the gene ends were 3 bases for V and 0 bases for J; bases not matched to a gene: 2. The CDR3 has 16 amino acids. In germline, CDR1 is MNHNS, CDR2 SASEGT.